The following is a T cell receptor beta chain sequence with its context. Antigen specificity is unknown. This sample was included in a study of radiotherapy plus CTLA-4 blockade in lung cancer. The wider study: Around 20% of enrolled patients responded objectively, and roughly 31% had disease control.

Data came from immunoSEQ multiplex PCR; TCRdb stores just in-frame clones and leaves some out. The sample contains some 64,000 clones, roughly four fifths of which appear only once. General study points: Alongside interferon-beta, early blood T cell clone dynamics were reportedly the best predictor of response.

The germline gives CDR1 SGHRS, CDR2 YFSETQ. The CDR3 runs to 13 residues. V is TRBV5-1 and J is TRBJ2-5, with no clear D. Gene TRBJ2-7 matches the end of the DNA better, so the J call may be wrong. This TCR was sampled from a human donor with non-small cell lung cancer whose response to radiotherapy plus ipilimumab could not be evaluated. Some clones in this sample may be carry-over from other donors' samples. The sample consisted of peripheral blood, taken from a patient treated with radiotherapy plus ipilimumab. The CDR3 is CASSFGSTYEQYF. The DNA of the CDR3 is TGCGCCAGCAGCTTCGGGTCAACCTACGAGCAGTACTTC.